This T cell receptor (beta chain) appears in the sequencing data of a study of healthy donors' naive CD4 and CD8 T cells. Per the germline V gene, CDR1 is SNHLY and CDR2 is FYNNEI. The CDR3 runs to 14 residues. Trimming removed 10 bases from V and 4 bases from J; junction bases left unmatched: 8. TCR libraries were built from about 520 ng of total RNA by linear amplification. A single record per CDR3 protein comes from TCRdb applying MiXCR to the reads. The table records roughly 200,000 distinct CDR3 sequences, about four fifths of them present only once. The V call is TRBV2, the J call TRBJ2-1, with 9 positions matching TRBD2. The sequence derives from a pool of human donors in good health; the sample pools cells from several healthy donors. The specimen sequenced was naive CD4+ and CD8+ T cells sorted from blood, pooled from several donors. The CDR3 here is CANERTSAYNEQFF. As DNA, the CDR3 is TGTGCCAACGAAAGGACTAGCGCGTACAATGAGCAGTTCTTC.